Here is one T cell receptor (beta chain) with its context. Losses at the gene ends were 3 bases for V and 5 bases for J; bases not matched to a gene: 13. CDR3 size: 16 residues. Germline-derived CDR1 and CDR2 are LNHDA and SQIVND (reference sequence). Primers included in the PCR were 60 Vbeta and 13 Jbeta primers. Repertoires were generated with immunoSEQ multiplex PCR, while TCRdb's copy carries only in-frame clones and drops some. The sample shows around 100,000 clones, roughly 80% of them seen only once. These data are taken from a study of cytomegalovirus exposure and HLA in healthy donors. This TCR was sampled from a middle-aged woman in good health and CMV-seropositive. The sequenced material came from PBMCs. The J gene is TRBJ2-7, the V gene TRBV19, with 7 bases that match TRBD1. The CDR3 nucleotides read TGTGCCAGTAGTATGGCAGGGGGAAGGGGCCCCAACGAGCAGTACTTC. Amino acids: CASSMAGGRGPNEQYF.